The sequence of this TCR beta chain was determined in a study of graft-versus-host responses after intestinal transplantation. Study background: Every recipient had anti-thymocyte globulin induction and two to three years of tacrolimus plus steroids.

Overall study results and limits: Researchers found GvH clones in recipient marrow, and some showed up first in ileum or blood. Peak circulating GvH clone levels tracked with early post-transplant HvG declines.

The protocol was immunoSEQ multiplex PCR, while the TCRdb copy is restricted to in-frame clones and leaves out a portion. The sample carries around 97,000 clones, about 93% recorded once. In the case of this clone: Its matching antigen is unknown.

This TCR came from a human donor who received an intestinal transplant. The sample here was unstimulated CD8+ T cells sorted from spleen or lymph node cells, taken before intestinal transplant.

CDR3: CASSIIDGENYGYTF. The CDR3 nucleotides read TGTGCCAGTAGTATTATCGATGGGGAGAACTATGGCTACACCTTC. The chain links TRBV19 to TRBJ1-2; no firm D call. Trimming pared 3 bases from V and 2 bases from J, leaving 13 bases between. The CDR3 length is 15 residues. Germline V lookup: CDR1 LNHDA, CDR2 SQIVND (reference sequence).